This is a list of T cell receptor beta chains from one sample in a study of cytomegalovirus exposure and HLA in healthy donors. Here immunoSEQ multiplex PCR was the method, and the copy in TCRdb shows in-frame clones only, minus some. The sample lists about 150,000 clones, 55% to 70% occurring once. The specimen sequenced was PBMCs. The receptors come from a woman aged 60-70 years in good health and CMV-seropositive. The CDR3 runs from the conserved cysteine through the conserved F or W. The D gene is left open where the match is weak. Only part of the rows carry a size: once, few, many, or a class if the clone is expanded.

.	TRBJ2-6	.	TRBV5-8	TGTGCCAGCAGCTTGGGAACAGCTGGGGCCAACGTCCTGACTTTC	CASSLGTAGANVLTF
.	TRBJ2-1	TRBD1	TRBV5-1	TGCGCCAGCAGCCGGGACAGGGGGCTCCGGGAGCAGTTCTTC	CASSRDRGLREQFF
.	TRBJ1-1	.	TRBV19	TGTGCCAGTAGTACTCAAGGGGTAGTCAAGAACACTGAAGCTTTCTTT	CASSTQGVVKNTEAFF
.	TRBJ2-2	.	TRBV7-9	TGTGCCAGCAGCCCGCCTGGACAAATCACCGGGGAGCTGTTTTTT	CASSPPGQITGELFF
.	TRBJ2-1	.	TRBV4-2	TGTGCCAGCAGCCAAGTTGAAGCGGATGGGTACAATGAGCAGTTCTTC	CASSQVEADGYNEQFF
.	TRBJ2-1	TRBD2	TRBV4-3	TGCGCCAGCAGCCAAGAGAGCGGGAGGCCCTACAATGAGCAGTTCTTC	CASSQESGRPYNEQFF
.	TRBJ2-5	TRBD2	TRBV5-8	TGTGCCAGCAGCTTGTCTGCGGGAGCGGGAGAAGAGACCCAGTACTTC	CASSLSAGAGEETQYF
.	TRBJ2-7	.	TRBV27	TGTGCCAGCAGTTTATCCCGCACAGGAAACTACGAGCAGTACTTC	CASSLSRTGNYEQYF
few	TRBJ1-1	.	TRBV7-8	TGTGCCAGCAGCCCTACAACAGGGAGCACTGAAGCTTTCTTT	CASSPTTGSTEAFF
.	TRBJ2-7	.	TRBV7-8	TGTGCCAGCAGCTTAGAGCGCCTTTCTTCCTACGAGCAGTACTTC	CASSLERLSSYEQYF
.	TRBJ2-1	TRBD1	TRBV5-1	TGCGCCAGCAGCTTGGTGGCGCCCTCAGGGGGCTACGAGCAGTTCTTC	CASSLVAPSGGYEQFF
once	TRBJ1-5	TRBD1	TRBV28	TGTGCCAGCAGTCCAAACCCCGGGACAGACAATCAGCCCCAGCATTTT	CASSPNPGTDNQPQHF
.	TRBJ2-6	.	TRBV5-1	TGCGCCAGCAAGGCAGGGTCCTTCTCTGGGGCCAACGTCCTGACTTTC	CASKAGSFSGANVLTF
.	TRBJ1-1	.	TRBV28	TGTGCCAGCAGCCGAGGGACATCCGAAGCTTTCTTT	CASSRGTSEAFF
once	TRBJ2-3	TRBD2	TRBV11-1	TGTGCCAGCAGCTTACAGCGGGAGGGAATAGATACGCAGTATTTT	CASSLQREGIDTQYF
once	TRBJ2-2	.	TRBV12-2	TGTGCAAGTCGTCATAGGACTAGCGGGAGGGCCGGGGAGCTGTTTTTT	CASRHRTSGRAGELFF
.	TRBJ2-3	TRBD2	TRBV5-1	TGCGCCAGCAGCTTGGCCGTTGTAGCGGGAGGCGGCACAGATACGCAGTATTTT	CASSLAVVAGGGTDTQYF
.	TRBJ2-2	.	TRBV19	TGTGCCACCACCCCGGGTACGAACACCGGGGAGCTGTTTTTT	CATTPGTNTGELFF
few	TRBJ1-2	.	TRBV6-6	TGTGCCAGCAGTTACCGGGCAGGGGATGGCTACACCTTC	CASSYRAGDGYTF
.	TRBJ1-1	.	TRBV19	TGTGCCAGTAGTTTAGGACCTCCGAGGGCTGAAGCTTTCTTT	CASSLGPPRAEAFF
.	TRBJ2-7	.	TRBV28	TGTGCCAGCAGGCCCAGGGGATACTCCTACGAGCAGTACTTC	CASRPRGYSYEQYF
.	TRBJ2-7	TRBD2	TRBV23-1	TGCGGCGATCGTCGACTAGCGGGTGGCGAGCAGTACTTC	CGDRRLAGGEQYF
.	TRBJ2-2	.	TRBV7-2	TGTGCCAGCAGCACCCAGGGGAGGGGAGTCACCGGGGAGCTGTTTTTT	CASSTQGRGVTGELFF
.	TRBJ1-1	.	TRBV7-3	TGTGCCAGCAGCTTAAAGGTCCCGGGGAAGATGAACACTGAAGCTTTCTTT	CASSLKVPGKMNTEAFF
once	TRBJ2-7	.	TRBV28	TGTGCCAGCAGTACCTCCCAGGGAGGCTACGAGCAGTACTTC	CASSTSQGGYEQYF
.	TRBJ2-3	.	TRBV27	TGTGCGACCACCGGCGGCGACGGCTTTAGCACAGATACGCAGTATTTT	CATTGGDGFSTDTQYF
once	TRBJ2-1	TRBD2	TRBV9	TGTGCCAGCAGCGTAGCGGGAGGCCCCTACAATGAGCAGTTCTTC	CASSVAGGPYNEQFF
few	TRBJ2-7	TRBD1	TRBV27	TGTGCCAGCAGTTTTCAGGACAGGAACAACTACGAGCAGTACTTC	CASSFQDRNNYEQYF
few	TRBJ1-1	TRBD1	TRBV5-1	TGCGCCAGCAGCTCGGGACAGGGCGGCACTGAAGCTTTCTTT	CASSSGQGGTEAFF
.	TRBJ2-2	.	TRBV14	TGTGCCAGCAGCCGGGAGGACGGGCCGAACACCGGGGAGCTGTTTTTT	CASSREDGPNTGELFF
.	TRBJ2-5	.	TRBV20-1	TGCAGTGCTAGCGTGGAGACCCAGTACTTC	CSASVETQYF
few	TRBJ2-2	TRBD2	TRBV7-6	TGTGCCAGCAGCTTGGGTAGCGGGTTATCCGGGGAGCTGTTTTTT	CASSLGSGLSGELFF
.	TRBJ2-2	TRBD2	TRBV28	TGTGCCAGCAGATCCACTAGCGAGAACACCGGGGAGCTGTTTTTT	CASRSTSENTGELFF
.	TRBJ2-1	.	TRBV5-8	TGTGCCAGCAGCATTATCGGGTTCCCCTACAATGAGCAGTTCTTC	CASSIIGFPYNEQFF
.	TRBJ1-1	TRBD1	TRBV4-2	TGTGCCAGCAGCCCACAGGGGAGGGAAGCTTTCTTT	CASSPQGREAFF
.	TRBJ2-3	.	TRBV10-3	TGTGCCATCAGTGAGCTCACAGATACGCAGTATTTT	CAISELTDTQYF
.	TRBJ2-3	TRBD2	TRBV27	TGTGCCAGCAGTCATACTGCGGGAGAGGAAGAAACAGATACGCAGTATTTT	CASSHTAGEEETDTQYF
.	TRBJ2-5	.	TRBV7-2	TGTGCCAGCAGCGCACCGGACAGAGAAGAGACCCAGTACTTC	CASSAPDREETQYF
once	TRBJ2-7	TRBD2	TRBV28	TGTGCCACCCGGACTAGCGGGATGGTAAGGTACGAGCAGTACTTC	CATRTSGMVRYEQYF
.	TRBJ2-3	TRBD2	TRBV9	TGTGCCAGCAGCGTCGGCGGGACTAGTAGGACAGATACGCAGTATTTT	CASSVGGTSRTDTQYF
.	TRBJ2-5	.	TRBV5-1	TGCGCCAGCAGCCCGGGAGATGACCAAGAGACCCAGTACTTC	CASSPGDDQETQYF
.	TRBJ1-1	.	TRBV5-1	TGCGCCAGCAGCTCGGGTGGAAGCGCTGAAGCTTTCTTT	CASSSGGSAEAFF
few	TRBJ2-1	TRBD2	TRBV28	TGTGCCAGCAGTTCAGGGACTAGCGGGAGTTTCCACAATGAGCAGTTCTTC	CASSSGTSGSFHNEQFF
.	TRBJ2-1	TRBD2	TRBV30	TGTGCCTGGAGTGTACGGGAAAGCGGGAGGAGCTCCTACAATGAGCAGTTCTTC	CAWSVRESGRSSYNEQFF
.	TRBJ1-4	TRBD1	TRBV18	TGTGCCAGCTCACAATCCGGGACAGGGAATGAAAAACTGTTTTTT	CASSQSGTGNEKLFF
few	TRBJ1-5	.	TRBV7-2	TGTGCCAGCAGCCCGGGAGCGGGGGCTCAGCCCCAGCATTTT	CASSPGAGAQPQHF
.	TRBJ2-1	TRBD2	TRBV25-1	TGTGCCAGCAGGAGGACTAGCGGGAGGGCAGCTGAGCAGTTCTTC	CASRRTSGRAAEQFF
.	TRBJ1-1	.	TRBV7-9	TGTGCCAGCAGCTTGACCGACACAGGGGAAGCTTTCTTT	CASSLTDTGEAFF
.	TRBJ1-5	.	TRBV13	TGTGCCAGCAGCTTAGGTCGGGATCAGCCCCAGCATTTT	CASSLGRDQPQHF
few	TRBJ2-6	.	TRBV27	TGTGCCAGCAGTTTATCTTATGGGGCCAACGTCCTGACTTTC	CASSLSYGANVLTF
few	TRBJ2-7	TRBD1	TRBV5-1	TGCGCCAGCAGCACGGGACAGGGGGCCTACGAGCAGTACTTC	CASSTGQGAYEQYF
.	TRBJ1-2	TRBD1	TRBV28	TGTGCCAGCACCCTCGGAGCGACAGGGGGCCCCTATGGCTACCCCTTC	CASTLGATGGPYGYPF
.	TRBJ2-7	TRBD2	TRBV7-8	TGTGCCAGCAGCTTAGCGCCACGGGGGGCCTACGAGCAGTACTTC	CASSLAPRGAYEQYF
.	TRBJ2-4	TRBD1	TRBV5-6	TGTGCCAGCAGCGATCGACAGGGTTACAACATTCAGTACTTC	CASSDRQGYNIQYF
.	TRBJ2-1	TRBD2	TRBV7-2	TGTGCCAGCAGTACCGGGACTAGCGCCTACAATGAGCAGTTCTTC	CASSTGTSAYNEQFF